This T cell receptor beta chain was sequenced for a study of blood T cell repertoires in COVID-19. About the study: Spain, Italy and the United States supplied samples that represented acute and convalescent COVID-19.

This CDR3 contains 13 residues. Germline values: CDR1 SGHVS, CDR2 FNYEAQ. Trimming shortened V by 1 base and J by 4 bases, and 5 bases separated the two germline ends. TCRdb's copy holds only in-frame clones and misses some; the assay was immunoSEQ multiplex PCR. The sample yields approximately 210,000 clones, 65% to 85% seen once. Sequencing was carried out using PBMCs or T cells enriched from blood (not recorded which). This clonotype originated in a man aged 25-45 years with acute COVID-19. This chain links TRBV7-6 with TRBJ1-3; no definite D call. The CDR3 is CASSLVAGNTIYF. CDR3 coding DNA: TGTGCCAGCAGCTTAGTTGCGGGAAACACCATATATTTT.